This entry lists 32 T cell receptor beta chains sequenced from one sample in a study of beta chain features in type 1 diabetes. The entirety of the isolated RNA underwent reverse transcription, so expressed TCRB transcripts were sequenced. Sequencing used immunoSEQ multiplex PCR; TCRdb keeps in-frame clones, though not all of them. The sample holds 250,000 to 300,000 clones, approximately 8% seen once. The specimen was central memory CD4+ T cells from blood. These receptor sequences come from a woman aged 18-29 years in good health.

Details on this clone: Other DNA variants within this sample encode the same CDR3. The rearrangement uses TRBV5-4 and TRBJ2-5; D possibly matches TRBD1 or TRBD2 (5 bases each). CDR1 SGHNT and CDR2 YYREEE come from the germline V gene (reference sequence). The ends were cut back, 2 bases at V and 1 base at J, with 9 bases in the middle. This CDR3 comprises 14 residues. CDR3 nucleotides: TGTGCCAGCAGCTTACGGGGCTTCCAAGAGACCCAGTACTTC. Translating it yields CASSLRGFQETQYF.

The chain links TRBV9 to TRBJ2-5, with TRBD1 identical over 9 bases. Germline V gene lookup returns CDR1 SGDLS and CDR2 YYNGEE. V was pared by 4 bases and J by 3 bases, with 4 bases of the junction left unmatched. The CDR3 runs 14 residues. CDR3 coding DNA: TGTGCCAGCAGCCCTGGGACAGGGAAAGAGACCCAGTACTTC. Translation: CASSPGTGKETQYF.

The chain recombines TRBV12-5 with TRBJ1-1; D uncertain. V was shortened by 7 bases and J by 4 bases, with 13 bases between the two germline ends. CDR1 LGHNT and CDR2 FRNRAP come from the germline V gene. The CDR3 loop spans 13 amino acids. The CDR3 loop reads CASAFSGPTEAFF. CDR3 coding DNA: TGTGCTAGTGCCTTCAGTGGGCCCACTGAAGCTTTCTTT. The entire variable domain, with the rest obtained from reference TRBV12-5 and TRBJ1-1, is as follows: DARVTQTPRHKVTEMGQEVTMRCQPILGHNTVFWYRQTMMQGLELLAYFRNRAPLDDSGMPKDRFSAEMPDATLATLKIQPSEPRDSAVYFCASAFSGPTEAFFGQGTRLTVV.

This clone was detected many times. V and J are TRBV9 and TRBJ1-2; D gene ambiguous. V was shortened by 0 bases and J by 3 bases, with 6 bases between the two germline ends. Germline CDR1 and CDR2: SGDLS and YYNGEE. This CDR3 comprises 13 residues. The CDR3 is CASSVGGYYGYTF. CDR3 DNA: TGTGCCAGCAGCGTAGGGGGATACTATGGCTACACCTTC.

This clone was seen repeatedly, ten times or more. V gene TRBV19 combines with J gene TRBJ2-1; possibly TRBD1 for D (5 bases). The CDR3 is 17 amino acids. Trimming shortened V by 7 bases and J by 8 bases, and 27 bases separated the two germline ends. Germline assignment: CDR1 LNHDA and CDR2 SQIVND (reference sequence). The CDR3 DNA reads TGTGCCAGTACCATAAGGGGCCTCCGGGCACCACGCGATGAGCAGTTCTTC. This gives the protein CASTIRGLRAPRDEQFF. Full variable domain (rest looked up from reference TRBV19 and TRBJ2-1): DGGITQSPKYLFRKEGQNVTLSCEQNLNHDAMYWYRQDPGQGLRLIYYSQIVNDFQKGDIAEGYSVSREKKESFPLTVTSAQKNPTAFYLCASTIRGLRAPRDEQFFGPGTRLTVL.

The rearrangement uses TRBV21-1 and TRBJ1-1. TRBV21-1 is shown as a pseudogene. This CDR3 spans 16 amino acids. The CDR3 DNA reads as TGTGCCAGCAGCCCCGGGGATAACAGGCCTAGGGCTGAAGCTTTCTTT. Residues: CASSPGDNRPRAEAFF.

This clone was seen a few times. This chain joins TRBV5-4 and TRBJ1-5; no reliable D call. V lost 0 bases and J 4 bases, leaving 8 bases between the germline ends. This CDR3 has 14 residues. The germline V gene encodes CDR1 SGHNT and CDR2 YYREEE (reference sequence). The CDR3 DNA reads TGTGCCAGCAGCTTGGATGTGGGGAATCAGCCCCAGCATTTT. It is translated as CASSLDVGNQPQHF. The complete variable domain, with remaining parts taken from reference TRBV5-4 and TRBJ1-5, reads ETGVTQSPTHLIKTRGQQVTLRCSSQSGHNTVSWYQQALGQGPQFIFQYYREEENGRGNFPPRFSGLQFPNYSSELNVNALELDDSALYLCASSLDVGNQPQHFGDGTRLSIL.

This clone was detected a few times. V is TRBV18 and J is TRBJ2-7; 14 bases map to TRBD2. After removal of 6 bases from V and 4 bases from J, the junction contained 5 bases not matched to a gene. Germline values: CDR1 KGHSH, CDR2 LQKENI. The CDR3 spans 15 residues. In nucleotides, the CDR3 is TGTGCCAGCTCGTCCGGGACTAGCGGGGGATACGAGCAGTACGTC. Encoded protein: CASSSGTSGGYEQYV.

CDR3 DNA sequence: TGTGCCAGCAGCTTAGCGTGGGGGCAGGGTGAAGCTTTCTTT. It translates to CASSLAWGQGEAFF. The rearrangement joins TRBV7-9 to TRBJ1-1, with a possible D match to TRBD1 (6 bases). This CDR3 has 14 amino acids. The V and J ends lost 0 bases and 7 bases respectively, with 12 bases between them. The V gene's germline CDR1 is SEHNR and CDR2 FQNEAQ (reference sequence).

This clone was recorded many times. Other DNA sequences in the same sample also yield this CDR3. The chain has TRBV5-6 and TRBJ1-2, with D uncertain. The CDR3 is made up of 13 amino acids. Germline CDR1 is SGHDT and CDR2 is YYEEEE. Trimming took 0 bases from V and 0 from J, leaving 3 bases between them. CDR3 in DNA: TGTGCCAGCAGCTTGGGCGCTAACTATGGCTACACCTTC. Its translation is CASSLGANYGYTF.

The chain employs TRBV5-1 and TRBJ1-5; D is unclear. Germline values: CDR1 SGHRS, CDR2 YFSETQ. The V end was cut by 7 bases, the J end by 2 bases, with 16 bases between. The CDR3 has 15 amino acids. The CDR3 reads CASRPQTGGNQPQHF. The CDR3 coding sequence is TGCGCCAGCCGCCCCCAGACGGGAGGCAATCAGCCCCAGCATTTT.

In this sample, this clone turned up a few times. The V call is TRBV2, the J call TRBJ2-3; D possibly corresponds to TRBD2 (6 bases). The germline V gene has CDR1 SNHLY and CDR2 FYNNEI. The CDR3 runs to 16 residues. Trimming removed 6 bases from V and 1 base from J, with 17 bases in between. The CDR3 is CASRRLGTLRTDTQYF. CDR3 bases: TGTGCCAGCAGAAGACTCGGGACTCTGCGCACAGATACGCAGTATTTT.

This clone appeared a few times. The chain joins TRBV6-5 to TRBJ2-1, with D possibly matching TRBD2 (6 bases). This CDR3 is 13 amino acids long. V shed 6 bases and J shed 4 bases, with 10 bases lying between them. Germline CDR1 is MNHEY and CDR2 is SVGAGI. DNA for the CDR3: TGTGCCAGCAGGCGGGATGGGTACAATGAGCAGTTCTTC. It specifies CASRRDGYNEQFF.

The V gene is TRBV7-9, the J gene TRBJ2-3; D is tentatively TRBD1 or TRBD2 (5 bases each). Looked up from germline, CDR1 is SEHNR and CDR2 is FQNEAQ (reference sequence). Deletions cut 5 bases from V and 4 bases from J, with 16 bases between. The CDR3 spans 15 residues. CDR3 loop: CASSATSLGADTQYF. In nucleotides, the CDR3 is TGTGCCAGCAGCGCCACTAGTTTGGGGGCAGATACGCAGTATTTT.

This clone was seen more than once but under ten times. The rearrangement joins TRBV25-1 to TRBJ1-6; no firm D call. This CDR3 contains 12 residues. CDR1 and CDR2 (germline): MGHDK, SYGVNS. The ends were cut back, 7 bases at V and 9 bases at J, with 10 bases in the middle. CDR3 sequence (DNA): TGTGCCAGCACTATTGGAGGTTCACCCCTCCACTTT. As protein: CASTIGGSPLHF.

Many counts were recorded for this clone. The chain recombines TRBV27 with TRBJ2-7; D gene unclear. The CDR3 extends over 11 amino acids. The germline CDR1 and CDR2 sequences are MNHEY and SMNVEV (reference sequence). V was cut by 5 bases and J by 6 bases, with 8 bases left in between. The CDR3 DNA is TGTGCCAGCAGTCGCGGCATCGAGCAGTACTTC. Translating gives CASSRGIEQYF.

The V call is TRBV2, the J call TRBJ1-1; TRBD1 might be the D (5 bases). The CDR3 runs 13 residues. Per germline, CDR1 SNHLY and CDR2 FYNNEI. Trimming cost V 11 bases and J 1 base, with 14 bases left between them. The CDR3 region has the DNA TGTGCCGGGGCGAAGGAGACGAACACTGAAGCTTTCTTT. It is translated as CAGAKETNTEAFF.

V is TRBV6-6 and J is TRBJ1-1; unclear D gene. This CDR3 is 11 amino acids long. V lost 7 bases to trimming and J lost 6 bases, with 9 bases between them. Germline V lookup: CDR1 MNHNY, CDR2 SVGAGI (reference sequence). The chain's CDR3 is CASIATAEAFF. CDR3 in DNA: TGTGCCAGCATTGCAACAGCTGAAGCTTTCTTT.

This clone was seen repeatedly, ten times or more. Additional DNA sequences in this sample encode the identical CDR3. The rearrangement joins TRBV7-9 to TRBJ2-3; D not resolved. Germline CDR1 is SEHNR and CDR2 is FQNEAQ (reference sequence). The length of the CDR3 is 13 residues. V gave up 0 bases and J gave up 6 bases, with 7 bases separating them. The CDR3 sequence is CASSLAGSDTQYF. The CDR3 bases are TGTGCCAGCAGCTTAGCGGGGTCTGATACGCAGTATTTT.

This clone has a handful of counts. The chain links TRBV4-1 to TRBJ2-7, with TRBD1 as a possible D gene (6 bases). Germline CDR1 and CDR2: MGHRA and YSYEKL. The CDR3 is 14 amino acids. The V end was cut by 4 bases, the J end by 0 bases, with 10 bases between. The CDR3 region has the DNA TGCGCCAGCAGCCTACGGGACACCTCCTACGAGCAGTACGTC. Protein sequence: CASSLRDTSYEQYV.

This clone appeared a few times. The rearrangement links TRBV18 to TRBJ2-5; D is unresolved. The germline V gene encodes CDR1 KGHSH and CDR2 LQKENI. The ends were cut back, 6 bases at V and 4 bases at J, with 15 bases in the middle. The CDR3 has 14 amino acids. Here the CDR3 reads CASSRPIPPETQYF. Written as DNA, the CDR3 is TGTGCCAGCTCCCGCCCCATCCCCCCAGAGACCCAGTACTTC.

This clone has more than one count but fewer than ten. This chain connects TRBV18 to TRBJ2-5; D remains unclear. V gave up 6 bases and J gave up 0 bases, with 5 bases separating them. This CDR3 region has 12 residues. CDR1 KGHSH and CDR2 LQKENI come from the germline V gene. In nucleotides, the CDR3 is TGTGCCAGCTCTCTGTACCAAGAGACCCAGTACTTC. Translation: CASSLYQETQYF.

This rearrangement joins TRBV2 to TRBJ1-1; D is unclear. The CDR3 sequence is 12 residues long. Germline loops: CDR1 SNHLY, CDR2 FYNNEI. Trimming removed 6 bases from V and 3 bases from J, with 8 bases in between. The CDR3 sequence is CASRWADTEAFF. CDR3 nucleotides: TGTGCCAGCAGGTGGGCGGACACTGAAGCTTTCTTT. Full variable domain (rest looked up from reference TRBV2 and TRBJ1-1): EPEVTQTPSHQVTQMGQEVILRCVPISNHLYFYWYRQILGQKVEFLVSFYNNEISEKSEIFDDQFSVERPDGSNFTLKIRSTKLEDSAMYFCASRWADTEAFFGQGTRLTVV.

This clone was recorded many times. This chain links TRBV5-4 with TRBJ2-6; TRBD1 or TRBD2 may be the D gene (5 bases each). Between the trimmed V and J ends, which lost 5 bases and 4 bases, there was a span of 10 bases. CDR1 is SGHNT and CDR2 is YYREEE in the germline V gene (reference sequence). The CDR3 totals 14 residues. The CDR3 coding sequence is TGTGCCAGCAGTGCAGGGAGCGGGGCCAACGTCCTGACTTTC. It codes for CASSAGSGANVLTF.

DNA of the CDR3: TGTGCCAGCAGCGCCGGACTAGCGGTCTACAATGAGCAGTTCTTC. Translating gives CASSAGLAVYNEQFF. The genes are TRBV5-6 and TRBJ2-1; TRBD2 aligns across 10 bases. The germline CDR1 and CDR2 sequences are SGHDT and YYEEEE. Trimming cost V 4 bases and J 3 bases; bases outside gene matches: 4. The CDR3 is 15 residues long.

This clone occurred many times. Different DNA sequences within this sample yield the same CDR3. The chain links TRBV18 to TRBJ1-1; D remains ambiguous. CDR3 length equals 13 residues. V lost 5 bases and J lost 2, with 9 bases in between. The germline V gene has CDR1 KGHSH and CDR2 LQKENI. This CDR3 is CASSTDGNTEAFF. The CDR3 nucleotides are TGTGCCAGCTCAACTGACGGAAACACTGAAGCTTTCTTT.

The rearrangement joins TRBV7-9 to TRBJ2-3; the D is unclear. The germline V gene encodes CDR1 SEHNR and CDR2 FQNEAQ (reference sequence). Trimming took off 4 bases at V and 3 bases at J, with 11 bases between the two ends. CDR3 length: 14 residues. The CDR3 loop is CASSSRLVTDTQYF. The CDR3 DNA is TGTGCCAGCAGCTCAAGACTGGTAACAGATACGCAGTATTTT.

Details on this clone: Other DNA sequences from this sample encode an identical CDR3 as well. V is TRBV2 and J is TRBJ1-1, with D possibly being TRBD1 (5 bases). CDR1 is SNHLY, CDR2 FYNNEI, per germline. V was cut by 6 bases and J by 1 base, with 6 bases left in between. The CDR3 is made up of 12 amino acids. The CDR3 loop reads CASSGTNTEAFF. Here the CDR3 DNA reads TGTGCCAGCAGCGGGACGAACACTGAAGCTTTCTTT.

The chain has TRBV7-9 and TRBJ2-1, with TRBD1 matching over 9 bases. The CDR3 runs to 17 residues. In germline, CDR1 is SEHNR, CDR2 FQNEAQ (reference sequence). V lost 0 bases, J lost 3 bases, and 6 bases stayed unmatched. CDR3 nucleotides: TGTGCCAGCAGCTTAGCTTCCGGGACAGGGATCTACAATGAGCAGTTCTTC. Protein sequence: CASSLASGTGIYNEQFF.

The chain uses TRBV4-2 and TRBJ1-1, with D possibly being TRBD1 (5 bases). This CDR3 is 15 amino acids long. The germline V gene encodes CDR1 LGHNA and CDR2 YNFKEQ. V was shortened by 4 bases and J by 1 base, with 13 bases between the two germline ends. The CDR3 nucleotides are TGTGCCAGCAGCCGAGGCCAAACAGGGAACACTGAAGCTTTCTTT. Translating it yields CASSRGQTGNTEAFF.

This clone was observed a handful of times. The J gene is TRBJ2-1, the V gene TRBV18; 7 positions agree with TRBD1. In germline, CDR1 is KGHSH, CDR2 LQKENI. Trimming at V came to 2 bases and at J to 6 bases, leaving 4 bases not matched to a gene. CDR3 length: 14 residues. The CDR3 sequence: CASSPTRDSNEQFF. CDR3 nucleotide sequence: TGTGCCAGCTCACCAACCCGGGACAGCAATGAGCAGTTCTTC.

On this clone: A far larger clone is a single base away, which makes a read error likely. The chain couples TRBV10-3 to TRBJ2-7; 8 bases line up with TRBD2. Trimming cost V 8 bases and J 7 bases; bases outside gene matches: 10. CDR3 length equals 13 residues. Germline V lookup: CDR1 ENHRY, CDR2 SYGVKD. In DNA form, the CDR3 reads TGTGCCATCTCAGCGGGAGACGGGCCTGAGCAGTACTTC. This translates into CAISAGDGPEQYF.